This TCR beta chain came from a study of esophageal squamous cell carcinoma under preoperative chemotherapy. TCRdb passed the PCR reads through MiXCR, listing each CDR3 protein once. The sample includes roughly 12,000 distinct CDR3 sequences, roughly half of them seen just once. This sample's time point: before preoperative PTX-NDP chemotherapy. The length of the CDR3 is 14 residues. Germline V gives CDR1 SGHTA, CDR2 FQGNSA. This TCR derives from a human donor with esophageal squamous cell carcinoma. The donor label of this sample is uncertain. The rearrangement links TRBV7-2 to TRBJ2-1, with D unclear. Near its end, the DNA agrees better with TRBJ2-7, so the J call may be wrong. Sample acquisition took place from a patient given preoperative chemotherapy. CDR3 DNA: TGTGCCAGCAGCTTAGAAGGAGAAACCTACGAGCAGTACTTC. Protein product: CASSLEGETYEQYF.